Shown below are 5 T cell receptor beta chains from a single sample sequenced in a study of CD8 T cells in Susac syndrome. RNA in amounts of about 0.5 to 1 ug was reverse transcribed with random hexamers. TCRdb re-called the immunoSEQ multiplex PCR reads with MiXCR, one entry per CDR3 protein. Among nearly 25,000 distinct CDR3 sequences, just under 95% were seen once, and the ten largest hold around 0.62%. What was sequenced was CD8+ T cells from PBMCs. The receptors here all came from a human donor with Susac syndrome.

This clonotype was found once. V and J are TRBV11-2 and TRBJ2-3; tentative D call: TRBD2 (7 bases). CDR1 and CDR2 (germline): SGHAT, FQNNGV. V lost 1 base to trimming and J lost 2 bases, with 16 bases between them. The CDR3 is made up of 17 amino acids. In DNA form, the CDR3 reads TGTGCCAGCAGCTTAGGTTTCGGGGGGCGAAACACAGATACGCAGTATTTT. Its translation: CASSLGFGGRNTDTQYF.

This clonotype occurred once. The V gene is TRBV4-2, the J gene TRBJ2-1; no firm D call. In germline, CDR1 is LGHNA, CDR2 YNFKEQ. CDR3 size: 17 residues. The ends were cut back, 0 bases at V and 2 bases at J, with 14 bases in the middle. CDR3 DNA: TGTGCCAGCAGCCAAGAACCTCGGGTGTCAGCCTACAATGAGCAGTTCTTC. It specifies CASSQEPRVSAYNEQFF.

CDR3 sequence reads: CASSQEDLRGGYTF. The CDR3 coding sequence is TGTGCCAGCAGCCAAGAAGATCTAAGGGGTGGCTACACCTTC. The chain carries TRBV4-2 and TRBJ1-2; perhaps TRBD1 as D (5 bases). Trimming took off 0 bases at V and 7 bases at J, with 12 bases between the two ends. The CDR3 has 14 residues. CDR1 and CDR2 (germline): LGHNA, YNFKEQ.

J is TRBJ2-1 and V is TRBV19, with TRBD1 matching 9 bases. In germline, CDR1 is LNHDA, CDR2 SQIVND (reference sequence). J lost 4 bases, V lost 8 bases, and 6 bases had no gene match. The CDR3 has 14 residues. CDR3 sequence (DNA): TGTGCCAGTGACCCGACAGGGGGGTACAATGAGCAGTTCTTC. Protein sequence: CASDPTGGYNEQFF.

The chain couples TRBV6-2 or TRBV6-3 to TRBJ2-7, with TRBD1 matching 8 bases. The V segment lost 2 bases and the J segment 4 bases; nucleotides outside the gene matches: 4. Looked up from germline, CDR1 is MNHEY and CDR2 is SVGEGT. This CDR3 contains 14 residues. In DNA form, the CDR3 reads TGTGCCAGCAGTTACGTGACAGGGGCATACGAGCAGTACTTC. As protein: CASSYVTGAYEQYF.